Sequencing of this T cell receptor beta chain was carried out in a study of CD8+ T cells in alopecia areata. General study results and limits: Patients displayed less clarity in TCR sharing than mice, a finding possibly related to HLA.

Between the trimmed V and J ends, which lost 5 bases and 5 bases, there was a span of 15 bases. CDR1 SGHTA and CDR2 FQGNSA come from the germline V gene. CDR3 length: 14 residues. The study team obtained lesional scalp punch biopsies and peripheral blood from alopecia areata patients. After isolation, RNA underwent reverse transcription to generate cDNA as the sequencing template. TCRdb keeps only in-frame clones here, not all; method: immunoSEQ multiplex PCR. This table holds some 130,000 clones, 50% to 60% found once. As for this clone: What it recognizes is unknown.

Sequenced material: CD4+ T cells sorted from blood, taken at week 0. This sequence originates from a human donor with alopecia areata. The rearrangement links TRBV7-2 to TRBJ2-5; D could derive from TRBD1 or TRBD2 (6 bases each). The CDR3 protein is CASSPRGTVETQYF. Written as DNA, the CDR3 is TGTGCCAGCAGCCCAAGGGGGACTGTGGAGACCCAGTACTTC.